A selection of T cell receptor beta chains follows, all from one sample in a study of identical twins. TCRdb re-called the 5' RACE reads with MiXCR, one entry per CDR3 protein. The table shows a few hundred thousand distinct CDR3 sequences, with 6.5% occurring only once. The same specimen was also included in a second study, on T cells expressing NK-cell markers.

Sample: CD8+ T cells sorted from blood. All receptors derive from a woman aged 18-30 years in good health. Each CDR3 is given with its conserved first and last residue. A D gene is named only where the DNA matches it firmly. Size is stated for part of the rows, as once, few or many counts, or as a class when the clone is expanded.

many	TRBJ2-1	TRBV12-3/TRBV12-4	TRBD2	TGTGCCAGCAGCTCTGGACTAGCGGGAGTCTCTGAGCAGTTCTTC	CASSSGLAGVSEQFF
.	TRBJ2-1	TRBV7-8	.	TGTGCCAGCAGCTTATTCTCGATAGGGGCAAGGGTCCATGAGCAGTTCTTC	CASSLFSIGARVHEQFF
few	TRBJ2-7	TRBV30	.	TGTGCCTGCTTAGAGTCCTACGAGCAGTACTTC	CACLESYEQYF
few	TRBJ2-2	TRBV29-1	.	TGCAGCGTTGAAGTGGATCTCAACACCGGGGAGCTGTTTTTT	CSVEVDLNTGELFF
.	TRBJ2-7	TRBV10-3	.	TGTGCCATCAGCCCTGGACGTAGATGGGAGCAGTACTTC	CAISPGRRWEQYF
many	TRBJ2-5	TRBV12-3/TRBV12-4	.	TGTGCCAGCAGTCTGACATCCCCCCCGGGGACCCAGTACTTC	CASSLTSPPGTQYF
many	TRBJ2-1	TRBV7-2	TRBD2	TGTGCCAGCAGCCCGGGACTAGCGGGAAATAATGAGCAGTTCTTC	CASSPGLAGNNEQFF
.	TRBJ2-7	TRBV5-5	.	TGTGCCAGCAGCTTGTTACAGGAGGGCTACGAGCAGTACTTC	CASSLLQEGYEQYF
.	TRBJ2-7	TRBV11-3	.	TGTGCCAGCAGCTCGACCGGGCCCACCTACGAGCAGTACTTC	CASSSTGPTYEQYF
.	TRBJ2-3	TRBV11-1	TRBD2	TGTGCCAGCAGCTTACCGGAAGGGACTAGAGATAGCACAGATACGCAGTATTTT	CASSLPEGTRDSTDTQYF
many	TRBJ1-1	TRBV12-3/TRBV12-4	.	TGTGCCAGCAGTTTACGGCGCTTGAACACTGAAGCTTTCTTT	CASSLRRLNTEAFF
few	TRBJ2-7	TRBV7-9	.	TGTGCCAGCAGGGGGGAGTGGGGCTACGAGCAGTACTTC	CASRGEWGYEQYF
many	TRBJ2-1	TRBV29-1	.	TGCAGCGTTGTACTACTAGAGCAGTTCTTC	CSVVLLEQFF
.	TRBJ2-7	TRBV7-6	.	TGTGCCAGCAGCTTAGGTTCGGGGGCTGATTACGAGCAGTACTTC	CASSLGSGADYEQYF
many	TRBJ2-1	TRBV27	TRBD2	TGTGCCAGTTTCGGGGGGGATGAGCAGTTCTTC	CASFGGDEQFF
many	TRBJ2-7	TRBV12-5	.	TGTGCTAGTGGTTTGCCCCTCGAAGGGGGTAAGCAGTACTTC	CASGLPLEGGKQYF
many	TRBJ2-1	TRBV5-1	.	TGCGCCAGCAGCTTGGGTTACCCTGGGAATGAGCAGTTCTTC	CASSLGYPGNEQFF
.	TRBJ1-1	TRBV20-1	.	TGCAGTGCCGCTTTACTAGGTGAAGCTTTCTTT	CSAALLGEAFF
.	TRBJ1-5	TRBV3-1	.	TGTGCCAGCAGCCTGGGGGAGATTAGCAATCAGCCCCAGCATTTT	CASSLGEISNQPQHF
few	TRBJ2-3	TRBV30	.	TGTGCCTGGAGTGAGGACCTGCGAGATACGCAGTATTTT	CAWSEDLRDTQYF
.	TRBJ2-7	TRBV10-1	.	TGCGCCACCGAGGGGTGCAGGGCCCCCTACGAGCAGTACTTC	CATEGCRAPYEQYF
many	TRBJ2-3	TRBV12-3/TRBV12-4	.	TGTGCCAGCATTCCCGGGACTTTCTCGGGTACGCAGTATTTT	CASIPGTFSGTQYF
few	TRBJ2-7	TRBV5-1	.	TGCGCCAGCAGTAAAGACGGCGAGCAGTACTTC	CASSKDGEQYF
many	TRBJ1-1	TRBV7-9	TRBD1	TGTGCCAGCAGCGCCCAAGGGGGCTCGGAAGCGAACACTGAAGCTTTCTTT	CASSAQGGSEANTEAFF
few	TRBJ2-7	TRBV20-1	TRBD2	TGCAGTGCTGGGGAAGCGGGGGACTACGAGCAGTACTTC	CSAGEAGDYEQYF
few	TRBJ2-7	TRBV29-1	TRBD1	TGCAGCGTTGAAGATCCGGGACAGGGTCGCTACGAGCAGTACTTC	CSVEDPGQGRYEQYF
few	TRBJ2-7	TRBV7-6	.	TGTGCCAGCAGCTTAGAACAGGGTAACTACGAGCAGTACTTC	CASSLEQGNYEQYF
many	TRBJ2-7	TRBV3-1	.	TGTGCCAGCAGCAGCGGGCATTCCTACGAGCAGTACTTC	CASSSGHSYEQYF
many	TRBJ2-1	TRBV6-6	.	TGTGCCAGCAGTCCCCGGGATGAGCAGTTCTTC	CASSPRDEQFF
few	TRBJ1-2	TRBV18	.	TGTGCCAGCTCACCTACGCCGGGGGCGGCGATAGGCTACACCTTC	CASSPTPGAAIGYTF
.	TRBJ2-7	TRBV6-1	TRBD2	TGTGCCAGCGGGGGGGGACTAGCGGGAGAGGATGAGCAGTACTTC	CASGGGLAGEDEQYF
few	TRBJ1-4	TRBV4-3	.	TGCGCCAGCAGCCAAGAAGGACAGCCTGCAACTAATGAAAAACTGTTTTTT	CASSQEGQPATNEKLFF
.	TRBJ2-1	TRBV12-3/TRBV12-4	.	TGTGCCAGCAGTTTCAGAGCGGATGAGCAGTTCTTC	CASSFRADEQFF
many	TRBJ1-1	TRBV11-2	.	TGTGCCAGCAGCTTAGATGGGGGGAACACTGAAGCTTTCTTT	CASSLDGGNTEAFF
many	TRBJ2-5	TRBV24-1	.	TGTGCCACCAGTGATTTGTATAAGGGAGGAGAGACCCAGTACTTC	CATSDLYKGGETQYF
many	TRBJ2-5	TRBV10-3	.	TGTGCCATCAGTGAGAACAGGCACGGGGAGACCCAGTACTTC	CAISENRHGETQYF
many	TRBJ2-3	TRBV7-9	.	TGTGCCAGCAGCCATGACCGCCACACAGATACGCAGTATTTT	CASSHDRHTDTQYF
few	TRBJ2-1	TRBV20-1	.	TGCAGTGCTGATAAGGGGTTCAATGAGCAGTTCTTC	CSADKGFNEQFF
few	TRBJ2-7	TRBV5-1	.	TGCGCCAGCAGCTTGGCCCCCACTTCAAACTACGAGCAGTACTTC	CASSLAPTSNYEQYF
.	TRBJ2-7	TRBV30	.	TGTGCCTGGAGTGTATTCGCAGGCTACGAGCAGTACTTC	CAWSVFAGYEQYF
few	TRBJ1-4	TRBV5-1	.	TGCGCCAGCAGCACCGGGACGCTAGATGAAAAACTGTTTTTT	CASSTGTLDEKLFF
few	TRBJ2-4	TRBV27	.	TGTGCCAGCGGTTACCCAAAGAGGAACATTCAGTACTTC	CASGYPKRNIQYF
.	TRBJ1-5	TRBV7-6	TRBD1	TGTGCCAGCAGCTCCCAGGGGGACGGCAATCAGCCCCAGCATTTT	CASSSQGDGNQPQHF
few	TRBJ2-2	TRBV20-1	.	TGCAGTCCCCGGGACGGGAACACCGGGGAGCTGTTTTTT	CSPRDGNTGELFF
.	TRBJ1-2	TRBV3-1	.	TGTGCCAGCAGCCAAGAGTTCAGGGCGGTATCTGGCTACACCTTC	CASSQEFRAVSGYTF
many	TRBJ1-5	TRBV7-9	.	TGTGCCAGCAGCAGCGGGACACCAAGCAATCAGCCCCAGCATTTT	CASSSGTPSNQPQHF
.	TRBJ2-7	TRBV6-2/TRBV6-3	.	TGTGCCAGCAGTCCGACTCGCCTATCCTACGAGCAGTACTTC	CASSPTRLSYEQYF
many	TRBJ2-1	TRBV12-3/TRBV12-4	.	TGTGCCAGCAGTATCCGGTCCCTGAAGAATGAGCAGTTCTTC	CASSIRSLKNEQFF
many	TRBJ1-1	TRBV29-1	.	TGCAGCGGGGACGTAATGAACACTGAAGCTTTCTTT	CSGDVMNTEAFF
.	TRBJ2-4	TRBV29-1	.	TGCAGCGTTAAGGAAAACATTCAGTACTTC	CSVKENIQYF
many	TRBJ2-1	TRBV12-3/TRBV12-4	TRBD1	TGTGCCAGCAGCCCGGGACAGGGAACAGTCAATGAGCAGTTCTTC	CASSPGQGTVNEQFF
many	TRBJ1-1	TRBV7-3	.	TGTGCCAGCAGCCAGGGGACAACTTTGTGGGCTGAAGCTTTCTTT	CASSQGTTLWAEAFF
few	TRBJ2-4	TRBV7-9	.	TGTGCCAGCAGTGAGGTAGCCAAAAACATTCAGTACTTC	CASSEVAKNIQYF
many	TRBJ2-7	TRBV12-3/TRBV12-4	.	.	CASSFGSGNEQYF